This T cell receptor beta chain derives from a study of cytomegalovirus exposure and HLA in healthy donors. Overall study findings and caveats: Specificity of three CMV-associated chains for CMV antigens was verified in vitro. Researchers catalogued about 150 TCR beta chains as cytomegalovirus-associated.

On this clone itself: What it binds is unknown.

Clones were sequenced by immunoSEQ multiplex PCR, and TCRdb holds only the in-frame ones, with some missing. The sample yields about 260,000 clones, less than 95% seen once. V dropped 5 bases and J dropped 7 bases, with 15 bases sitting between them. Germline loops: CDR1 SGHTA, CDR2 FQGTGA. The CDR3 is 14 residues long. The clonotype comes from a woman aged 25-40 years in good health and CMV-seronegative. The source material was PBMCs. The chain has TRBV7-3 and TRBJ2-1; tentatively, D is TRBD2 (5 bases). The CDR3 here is CASSPLGSGNEQFF. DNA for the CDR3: TGTGCCAGCAGCCCGCTAGGGAGCGGTAATGAGCAGTTCTTC.